This is a list of T cell receptor beta chains from one sample in a study of T cell changes during pregnancy in multiple sclerosis. Clones were sequenced by immunoSEQ multiplex PCR, and TCRdb holds only the in-frame ones, with some missing. Counted here are over 35,000 clones, approximately 90% occurring once; the ten biggest clones make up less than 0.45%. The source material was CD4+ T cells from peripheral blood mononuclear cells, sampled in the third trimester of pregnancy. Receptors originate from a female donor with multiple sclerosis, enrolled in a pregnancy study. The CDR3 runs from the conserved cysteine through the conserved F or W. A D gene is named only where the DNA matches it firmly. Size tells how often a clone was seen (once, few, many) or the class of an expanded clone, and some rows leave it out.

NA	TRBV30	13	NA	TRBJ1-2	CASMRRGIYGYTF	TGTGCCTCGATGAGGAGAGGGATTTATGGCTACACCTTC
NA	TRBV29-1	14	NA	TRBJ2-7	CSVGRPGTQNEQYF	TGCAGCGTTGGTAGGCCGGGGACACAAAACGAGCAGTACTTC
TRBD1	TRBV19	13	NA	TRBJ2-7	CASSRQGDYEQYF	TGTGCCAGTAGTCGACAGGGGGACTACGAGCAGTACTTC
NA	TRBV11-2	14	NA	TRBJ2-7	CASSLEHGNYEQYF	TGTGCCAGCAGCTTAGAGCACGGGAACTACGAGCAGTACTTC
TRBD2	TRBV5-1	16	NA	TRBJ2-1	CASTAGRLAGFYEQFF	TGCGCCAGCACCGCCGGGCGGCTAGCGGGATTTTATGAGCAGTTCTTC
TRBD2	TRBV29-1	12	NA	TRBJ2-1	CSVGGIAGEQFF	TGCAGCGTTGGAGGGATAGCGGGGGAGCAGTTCTTC
NA	TRBV18	17	NA	TRBJ1-5	CASSPIQGISPNQPQHF	TGTGCCAGCTCACCAATTCAGGGGATCAGCCCCAATCAGCCCCAGCATTTT
TRBD2	TRBV27	17	NA	TRBJ2-1	CASSPRTSGSFGLEQFF	TGTGCCAGCAGCCCCCGGACTAGCGGGAGTTTTGGGCTTGAGCAGTTCTTC
NA	TRBV9	15	NA	TRBJ1-2	CASSPRPGVPYGYTF	TGTGCCAGCAGCCCAAGGCCAGGGGTCCCCTATGGCTACACCTTC
TRBD2	TRBV14	17	NA	TRBJ2-3	CASSRSGLAGGTDTQYF	TGTGCCAGCAGCCGATCGGGACTAGCGGGCGGCACAGATACGCAGTATTTT
TRBD1	TRBV4-1	15	NA	TRBJ2-1	CASSPRGQGATEQFF	TGCGCCAGCAGCCCTAGAGGACAGGGGGCGACTGAGCAGTTCTTC
NA	TRBV29-1	13	NA	TRBJ2-2	CSVDGGNTGELFF	TGCAGCGTTGACGGGGGGAACACCGGGGAGCTGTTTTTT
NA	TRBV19	12	NA	TRBJ2-1	CASSIGWEEQFF	TGTGCCAGTAGTATAGGCTGGGAGGAGCAGTTCTTC
TRBD2	TRBV28	14	NA	TRBJ2-7	CASRPGLAVYEQYF	TGTGCCAGCCGACCAGGACTAGCGGTATACGAGCAGTACTTC
NA	TRBV5-1	17	NA	TRBJ2-6	CASSLGGTTSGANVLTF	TGCGCCAGCAGCTTAGGGGGGACTACCTCTGGGGCCAACGTCCTGACTTTC
NA	TRBV14	15	NA	TRBJ1-1	CASSQARWGSAEAFF	TGTGCCAGCAGCCAAGCAAGGTGGGGCAGCGCTGAAGCTTTCTTT
NA	TRBV18	14	once	TRBJ1-2	CASSLQGPNYGYTF	TGTGCCAGCTCTCTTCAGGGGCCGAACTATGGCTACACCTTC
NA	TRBV5-1	14	NA	TRBJ1-6	CASSLAGVNSPLHF	TGCGCCAGCAGCTTGGCAGGTGTTAATTCACCCCTCCACTTT
TRBD1	TRBV5-4	15	NA	TRBJ2-2	CASSRDRERVGELFF	TGTGCCAGCAGCCGGGACAGGGAGCGGGTCGGGGAGCTGTTTTTT
TRBD1	TRBV4-1	15	few	TRBJ2-2	CASSQGDRYTGELFF	TGCGCCAGCAGCCAAGGGGACAGATACACCGGGGAGCTGTTTTTT
TRBD1	TRBV6-5	14	NA	TRBJ1-5	CASSPRQGFQPQHF	TGTGCCAGCAGTCCGCGACAGGGGTTCCAGCCCCAGCATTTT
NA	TRBV13	15	NA	TRBJ1-1	CASSLGRERDTEAFF	TGTGCCAGCAGCTTAGGCCGGGAGCGGGACACTGAAGCTTTCTTT
NA	TRBV19	13	NA	TRBJ1-1	CASSDVANTEAFF	TGTGCCAGTAGTGATGTGGCAAACACTGAAGCTTTCTTT
NA	TRBV4-2	14	NA	TRBJ1-4	CASSQTPGGEKLFF	TGTGCCAGCAGCCAAACACCGGGGGGTGAAAAACTGTTTTTT
NA	TRBV18	14	NA	TRBJ2-7	CASSPAGRGYEQYF	TGTGCCAGCTCACCCGCGGGAAGGGGCTACGAGCAGTACTTC
NA	TRBV20-1	11	NA	TRBJ1-6	CSARGLGSLHF	TGCAGTGCTAGAGGTCTAGGATCCCTCCACTTT
NA	TRBV7-9	15	NA	TRBJ2-3	CASSQWGEQSDTQYF	TGTGCCAGCAGCCAGTGGGGGGAACAGTCGGATACGCAGTATTTT